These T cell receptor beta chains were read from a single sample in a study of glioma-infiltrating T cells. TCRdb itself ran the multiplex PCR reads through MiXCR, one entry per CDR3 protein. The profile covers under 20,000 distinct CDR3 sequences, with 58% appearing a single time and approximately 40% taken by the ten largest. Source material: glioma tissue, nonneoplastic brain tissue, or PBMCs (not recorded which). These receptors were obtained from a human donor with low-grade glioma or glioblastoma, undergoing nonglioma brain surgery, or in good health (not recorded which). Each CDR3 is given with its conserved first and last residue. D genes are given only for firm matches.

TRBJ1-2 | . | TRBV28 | CASSMAQDGYTF
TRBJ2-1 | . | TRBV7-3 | CASSHPSTRPSYNEQFF
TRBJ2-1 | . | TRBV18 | CASSPPVVLGKVYTEQFF
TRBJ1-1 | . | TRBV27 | CASTWAGAGTEAFF
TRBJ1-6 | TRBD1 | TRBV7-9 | CASSLGDRTSPLHF
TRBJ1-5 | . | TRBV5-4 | CASSLAEGIGFQPQHF
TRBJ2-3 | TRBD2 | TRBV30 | CASPLAGATDTQYF
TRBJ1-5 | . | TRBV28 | CASSLYFDTTGSNQPQHF
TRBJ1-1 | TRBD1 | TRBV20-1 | CSARDPRQGVNTEAFF
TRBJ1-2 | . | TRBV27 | CASSPRTEPDGYTF
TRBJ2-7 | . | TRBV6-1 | CASSFLWEQYF
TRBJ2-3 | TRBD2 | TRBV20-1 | CSARDAGGPTDTQYF
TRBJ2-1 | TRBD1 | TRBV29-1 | CSVFEGTGDLNEQFF
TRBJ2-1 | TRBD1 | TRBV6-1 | CASSEPGQVINEQFF
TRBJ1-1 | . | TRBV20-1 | CSAPVAYTEAFF
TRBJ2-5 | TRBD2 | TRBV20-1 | CSGGLAVTPEETQYF
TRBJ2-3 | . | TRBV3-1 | CASSLMERSTDTQYF
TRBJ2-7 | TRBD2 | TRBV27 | CASKVSASGLYEQYF
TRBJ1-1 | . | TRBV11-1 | CASSLGGPTEAFF
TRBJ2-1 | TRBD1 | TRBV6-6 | CASSRTGDAYNEQFF
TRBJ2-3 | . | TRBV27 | CAKGQRTDTQYF
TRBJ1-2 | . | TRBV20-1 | CSAGSGAHGYTF
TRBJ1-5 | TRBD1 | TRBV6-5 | CASSYVQGAGYQPQHF
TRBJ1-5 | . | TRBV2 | CASSETVDQPQHF
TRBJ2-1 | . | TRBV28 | CSSSFVNEQFF
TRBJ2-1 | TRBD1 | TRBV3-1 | CASRPGQENEQFF
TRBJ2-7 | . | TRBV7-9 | CASSFVSQMYEQYF
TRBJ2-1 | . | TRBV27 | CASRDSLPGNEQFF
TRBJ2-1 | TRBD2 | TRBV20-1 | CSAVAGVSYNEQFF
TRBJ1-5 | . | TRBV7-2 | CASSLGGQPQHF
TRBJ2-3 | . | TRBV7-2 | CASSLVRGTDTQYF
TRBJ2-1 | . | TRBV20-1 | CSANFLALDSPF
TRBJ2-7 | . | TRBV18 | CASSLSAPDQGKMSEQYF
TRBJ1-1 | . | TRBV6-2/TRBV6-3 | CASSYSSNGGTEAFF
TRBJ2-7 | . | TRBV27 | CASSYRTDYEQYF
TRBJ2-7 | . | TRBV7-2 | CASSLVGSSYEQYF
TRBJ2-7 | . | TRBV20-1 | CSARDSAFSYEQYF
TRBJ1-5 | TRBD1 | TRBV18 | CASSNGQGGNQPQHF
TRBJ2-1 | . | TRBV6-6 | CASSYSHVGSSYSEQFF
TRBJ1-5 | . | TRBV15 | CATSRDYGQHQPQHF
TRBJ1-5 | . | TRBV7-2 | CASSYGGNQPQHF
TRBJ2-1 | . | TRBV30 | CAWSAAAVYNEQFF
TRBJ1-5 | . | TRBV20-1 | CSARKGQSNQPQHF
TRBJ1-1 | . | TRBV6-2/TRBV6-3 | CATQGWNTEAFF
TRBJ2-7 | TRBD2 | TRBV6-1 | CASSFGLAADSYF
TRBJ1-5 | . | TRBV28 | CASSPGTADSNQPQHF
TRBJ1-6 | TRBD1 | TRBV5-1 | CASSLSGQVNSPLHF
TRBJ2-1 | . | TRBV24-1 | CATSSGRTEQFF
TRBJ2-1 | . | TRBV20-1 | CSARAPTAVSSYNEQFF
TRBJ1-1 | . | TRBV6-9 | CASSYSNRPGQGHTEAFF
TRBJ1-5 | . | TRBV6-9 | CASSWGEGPNQPQHF
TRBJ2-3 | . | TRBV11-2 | CASSLDGQPDTQYF
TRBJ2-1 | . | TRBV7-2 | CASSLAPGNLRNEQFF
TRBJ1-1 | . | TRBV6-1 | CASSRGNTEAFF
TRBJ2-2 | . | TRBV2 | CASIRTENTGELFF
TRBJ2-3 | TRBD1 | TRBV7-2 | CASSLVGGRDDTQYF
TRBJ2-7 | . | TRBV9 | CASSVDLGLGYEQYF